This TCR beta chain was sequenced in a study of cytomegalovirus exposure and HLA in healthy donors (dated 2017 in TCRdb). For context, the study as a whole: According to an earlier analysis of 587 of the donors, some 180 million T cells yielded 100 million or so unique TCR beta sequences and approximately 300 Gb of sequence data. Roughly 300 gigabases of sequencing data and around 85 million unique TCR sequences made up an early release that covered roughly 670 HLA-typed donors. Among the roughly 390 genotyped donors, approximately 82% belonged to the genetic ancestry cluster associated with self-reported Caucasian donors. The aim of the study was to test whether cataloging public T cell receptors could identify signatures of past pathogen exposure. Using immunosequencing, the study profiled T cell repertoires from some 670 subjects and related those repertoires to cytomegalovirus serostatus. Along with the roughly 700-subject first cohort, a separate validation cohort of over a hundred different subjects was used. To predict cytomegalovirus infection status, the study brought together high-throughput TCR immunosequencing, statistical association of individual TCRs with disease status, and machine learning. A later analysis re-analyzed previously published TCR beta repertoires from 666 donors and added high-resolution HLA genotyping to study TCR occurrence patterns. Rather than drawing on any new phenotypic data, the later analysis identified candidate immune exposures from TCR beta sequences and the way those sequences occurred across donors. An earlier analysis of more than 450 of the donors used high-throughput TCR beta sequencing to judge whether each TCR beta V gene segment behaved as functional or pseudogenic. Donor age, sex, ethnicity and CMV serostatus were compiled alongside the repertoire data. Genome-wide SNP genotypes for about three fifths of the roughly 700 donors were used in a later genetic analysis, which treated that subset as a discovery cohort. Every repertoire in the discovery cohort had been generated on one and the same sequencing platform. Both class I and class II loci were covered by HLA typing, at four-digit resolution. Typing coverage differed by locus: A, B, C, DRB1 and DQB1 were typed in roughly 620-630 donors, DQA1 in 522, DPA1 in 600 to 610, and DPB1 in 472. Because of strong linkage in the cohort, roughly five DR-DQ haplotypes were treated as single units for association and clustering. Across under 500 genotyped donors of the cohort, an average of about 240,000 unique TCR beta nucleotide sequences per donor were sequenced, and 15% to 20% of those sequences were non-productive. Study-wide findings and limitations: Several of the top co-occurrence clusters appeared to be linked to parvovirus B19, influenza, CMV and Epstein-Barr virus, according to a later analysis. Because some donors lacked HLA typing at each locus, the association tests relied only on the typed subset. Most TCR sequences were seen in very few donors, while some public TCRs were found in many individuals. When HLA alleles, especially DR and DQ, strongly co-occurred, TCR associations were difficult to assign to individual alleles. The presence/absence analyses assumed that sequencing depth was roughly uniform across donors, and that assumption may not be true. A further reported finding was that TCR beta sequences accurately predicted the HLA-A and HLA-B alleles for most subjects in the first cohort. In a later analysis, the rate of TCR association differed among HLA loci, with DRB1 alleles having the most associated TCRs and HLA-C alleles having the fewest. In a later analysis, about 16,000 TCR beta sequences were associated with specific HLA alleles at a false discovery rate of 0.05. Most CMV-associated TCR beta chains appeared to be HLA-restricted in a later analysis, and the HLA associations seemed to be driven largely by CMV exposure. Immune exposure information for the cohort was limited to CMV serostatus. In a later genetic analysis, a missense DCLRE1C variant was associated with V-gene and J-gene trimming of TCR beta chains, and the association was replicated in an independent cohort. The authors suggested that the approach could potentially be extended to other disease states and immunological phenotypes. Compared with equally common non-associated chains, HLA-associated TCR beta chains in a later analysis were more clonally expanded and had lower generation probabilities. This cohort had only TCR beta chains sequenced, and the lack of alpha or paired-chain data limited which features could be detected. Correlated functional status among segregating V segments might be attributable to linkage disequilibrium, but an unknown experimental factor could not be ruled out. In the study, about 150 TCR beta chains were listed as associated with cytomegalovirus. In vitro tests confirmed that a few of the cytomegalovirus-associated TCR beta chains recognize cytomegalovirus antigens. The sequencing pipeline was judged likely to have produced a cluster of highly shared sequence variants as a technical artifact. In a later genetic analysis, fewer N-insertions in productive TCRs were reported among donors in an Asian-associated ancestry cluster than the approximately 710-donor mean. Because counts were too low, more than 15 rarely observed V segments, including chromosome 9 orphons, were left out of the earlier analysis of approximately 500 of the donors. The classifier was reported to diagnose cytomegalovirus status with high specificity and sensitivity in both the original and validation cohorts. Broadly in line with IMGT annotations, most TCR beta V segments showed up in productive rearrangements about 90% or about 30% of the time in an earlier analysis of a few hundred of the donors. Some IMGT-functional V segments, including TRBV6-2 and TRBV6-3, could not be told apart with the 87-base-pair reads, so those segments were excluded.

As to this clone: Which antigen it targets is not known. The input lacks base qualities; no much larger clone sits a single base away.

CDR1 and CDR2 were assigned from the germline V gene as MDHEN and SYDVKM. From V the trimming removes 11 bases and from J it removes 2 bases, while the gene matches leave 7 bases of the junction unaccounted for. The CDR3 has 15 amino acids, counting the end cysteine and phenylalanine. Only the CDR3 part of the read is kept: 45 bases, read in frame from the first base. In total, approximately 690 healthy bone marrow donors made up the cohort. All cohort members were sampled while nominally healthy, although unrecorded immune exposures were likely present. The donor tested CMV seronegative and was one of the 352 seronegative cohort members. A peripheral blood sample was provided by each donor, and peripheral blood mononuclear cells were used for TCR beta sequencing. Genomic DNA was extracted from the blood cell samples with the Qiagen DNeasy Blood Extraction Kit. Library prep was done by the immunoSEQ multiplex PCR assay. A mixture of 60 forward primers for TCR Vbeta segments and 13 reverse primers for TCR Jbeta segments was used in the multiplex PCR. Amplification of the CDR3 region of rearranged TCR beta genes was performed with a multiplex PCR assay on genomic DNA. The Illumina HiSeq System was used to sequence the amplified TCR beta libraries as 87-base-pair reads. The source study handled its data this way. A later analysis tallied roughly 76 million unique TCR beta chains across the 600 to 700 repertoires, and about 12 million of those chains were shared by two or more donors. Raw reads were error-corrected and collapsed into unique sequences by a nearest-neighbor algorithm in which closely related sequences were merged to remove PCR and sequencing errors. V, D and J gene segments were assigned by aligning CDR3 sequences to IMGT reference sequences. For a sequence to be retained, a match of at least six nucleotides was required to both a V gene segment and a J gene segment. A rearrangement was called productive if the CDR3 had no stop codons and remained in frame with V and J, and every other rearrangement was called non-productive. CDR3 was defined by IMGT convention, running from the second conserved V-encoded cysteine to the conserved J-encoded phenylalanine. Sequences without an unambiguous match to a single V gene segment were excluded from the earlier analysis of about 630 of the donors. In an earlier analysis of several hundred of the donors, a V segment was called functional when productive rearrangements were above 56.7%, and segregating when the standard deviation between donors exceeded 5%. A statistical classification framework was built for diagnosing cytomegalovirus status from the catalog of TCR beta chain sequences. A later analysis assigned V and J genes by comparing TCR nucleotide sequences with IMGT/GENE-DB human TR gene sequences. The TCRdist pipeline was used in a later analysis to assign CDR3 sequences and most-parsimonious VDJ recombination scenarios. In a later analysis, each TCR beta chain was defined by its CDR3 amino acid sequence together with its V-gene family, and reads without a unique V-gene family were excluded. To address suspected cross-contamination and a sequencing artifact, a later analysis removed a few hundred highly shared, low-generation-probability nucleotide sequences. For each public chain, a later analysis derived a clonal expansion index from normalized ranks of inferred template counts within each repertoire. A later analysis computed generation probabilities with a VDJ recombination model fitted to out-of-frame rearrangements, and checked the results against IGoR. In a later analysis, TCR-TCR, TCR-HLA and TCR-CMV co-occurrence was scored with hypergeometric tests, and a repertoire-size bias correction was applied to TCR pairs. A later analysis estimated false discovery rates by permuting HLA or CMV assignments 20 times. In a later analysis, co-occurring TCRs were grouped using DBSCAN, with TCRdist sequence similarity added in when clustering inside HLA-allele-positive subsets. Co-occurrence clustering excluded repertoires with fewer than 30,000 or more than 120,000 public chains, plus five with anomalous nucleotide sharing. In its TCRdb copy, this immuneACCESS table keeps in-frame sequences only and misses some clones. Where compared with another copy, unresolved V genes explain less than half of these, and the others have no known cause. That table supplies the V and J calls and clone size; D and trimming were determined from the DNA. This sample lists around 110,000 clones; about 61% were detected once. The ten largest clones add up to roughly 2% of the sample.

In this chain, TRBV28 is recombined with TRBJ2-2, with 11 central nucleotides matching TRBD2. The sequence came from a woman aged 25 to 39 in good health and CMV-seronegative. Sequencing was carried out using PBMCs. The bases read TGTGCCGGAGCCGGGACTAGCGGTAACACCGGGGAGCTGTTTTTT. Its translation is CAGAGTSGNTGELFF.